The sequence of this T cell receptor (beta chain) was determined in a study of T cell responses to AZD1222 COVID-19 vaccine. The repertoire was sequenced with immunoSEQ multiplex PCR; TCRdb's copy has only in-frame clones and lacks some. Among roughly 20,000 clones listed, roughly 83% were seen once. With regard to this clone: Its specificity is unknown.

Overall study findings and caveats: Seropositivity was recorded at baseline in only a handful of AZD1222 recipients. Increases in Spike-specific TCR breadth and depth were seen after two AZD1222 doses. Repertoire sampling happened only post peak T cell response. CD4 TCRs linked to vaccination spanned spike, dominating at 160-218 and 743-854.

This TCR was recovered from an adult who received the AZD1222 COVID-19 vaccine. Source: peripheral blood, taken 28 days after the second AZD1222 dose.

The CDR3 loop is CASSLGGGGWDNEQFF. CDR3 nucleotide sequence: TGTGCCAGCAGCTTAGGAGGGGGAGGTTGGGACAATGAGCAGTTCTTC. This rearrangement joins TRBV11-2 to TRBJ2-1, with D tentatively TRBD1 or TRBD2 (6 bases each). Germline values: CDR1 SGHAT, CDR2 FQNNGV. Trimming stripped 1 base from V and 5 bases from J, with 15 bases between. The CDR3 totals 16 residues.